This note documents a single T cell receptor beta chain sequence. Its antigen is as yet unknown. Investigators isolated RNA and reverse transcribed it into cDNA to act as the sequencing template. Sequencing was performed with immunoSEQ multiplex PCR; in TCRdb, only in-frame clones are kept and a portion is missing. Altogether about 120,000 clones are present, about 50% being singletons, with the ten largest covering around 0.46%. Trimming took 1 base from V and 1 from J, leaving 10 bases between them. The CDR3 length is 15 residues. The entry originates in a study of CD8+ T cells in alopecia areata. As for the study in general: Treatment with tofacitinib (6 to 18 months) was followed by 6 months off drug. Study results and limitations: Uncertainty remains about how baseline CD8+ expansion links to response, with one nonresponder. Scalp samples also yield sequences from resident alphabeta T cells of normal skin. For lesional scalp, especially alopecia totalis/universalis, clonality was higher than in normal scalp.

Sample treatment: oral pan-JAK inhibitor, 5-10 mg twice daily. The sequence was collected from a human donor with alopecia areata. The specimen was CD4+ T cells sorted from blood, collected at week 4, from a patient treated with tofacitinib. J is TRBJ2-5 and V is TRBV23-1; the D is unclear. TRBV23-1 is an open reading frame, and its role is uncertain. The CDR3 sequence: CASSQCGGPQETQYF. The CDR3 region has the DNA TGCGCCAGCAGTCAATGTGGCGGCCCCCAAGAGACCCAGTACTTC.